This T cell receptor (beta chain) came from a study of cytomegalovirus exposure and HLA in healthy donors. Study-wide results and limits: Analysis was carried out at a later point, and it linked a missense DCLRE1C variant to TCR beta V- and J-gene trimming. Later analysis showed TCR association rates varying by HLA locus, highest for DRB1 and lowest for HLA-C. Later findings reportedly placed an Asian-associated ancestry cluster below the roughly 690-donor mean for N-insertions.

The germline V and J ends were trimmed by 6 bases and 0 bases, with 12 bases remaining between them. Germline V gene data show CDR1 as SEHNR and CDR2 as FQNEAQ (reference sequence). This CDR3 spans 15 amino acids. 13 Jbeta primers and 60 Vbeta primers were used for the PCR. Method: immunoSEQ multiplex PCR; TCRdb's copy keeps in-frame clones and lacks some. The sample has under 300,000 clones, over 70% seen once. Concerning this clone: What it binds is unknown.

Sequenced sample: PBMCs. The genes are TRBV7-9 and TRBJ1-3; possibly TRBD1 for D (5 bases). This sequence originates from a woman aged 55-70 years in good health and CMV-seropositive. CDR3 loop: CASSFRQRSGNTIYF. CDR3 bases: TGTGCCAGCAGTTTCAGACAGCGCTCTGGAAACACCATATATTTT.